This T cell receptor (beta chain) was found in a study of cytomegalovirus exposure and HLA in healthy donors. The CDR3 is 14 amino acids. V lost 4 bases and J lost 6, with 15 bases in between. In germline, CDR1 is MNHEY, CDR2 SVGAGI. The PCR ran on 60 Vbeta and 13 Jbeta primers. Repertoires were generated with immunoSEQ multiplex PCR, while TCRdb's copy carries only in-frame clones and drops some. The sample lists about 160,000 clones; more than 75% were seen once. The V call is TRBV6-5, the J call TRBJ1-1; D ambiguous. What was sequenced was PBMCs. The clonotype was recovered from a man aged 18 to 30 in good health and CMV-seropositive. The CDR3, as DNA: TGTGCCAGCAGTTCCCCGGCGGGGAGGCCTGAAGCTTTCTTT. This translates into CASSSPAGRPEAFF.